Listed below are T cell receptor beta chains from one sample, sequenced in a study of blood T cell repertoires in COVID-19. Only in-frame clones appear in the TCRdb table, and some are missing; sequencing was by immunoSEQ multiplex PCR. The data show approximately 200,000 clones, roughly 80% seen once. The source material was peripheral blood. The receptors come from a woman between 25 and 40 years old with acute or convalescent COVID-19. Both conserved end residues are part of each CDR3. D genes are given only for firm matches. Clone size is not always given. Where it is, it says once, few, many or a class for expanded clones.

d_gene	abundance	v_gene	j_gene	len	CDR3aa	CDR3nt
TRBD2	NA	TRBV6-5	TRBJ2-6	15	CACTGGSSGANVLTF	TGTGCCTGCACGGGGGGGTCCAGCGGGGCCAACGTCCTGACTTTC
TRBD1	NA	TRBV18	TRBJ2-7	14	CASSPKGQGGEQYF	TGTGCCAGCTCACCAAAGGGACAGGGGGGGGAGCAGTACTTC
TRBD2	NA	TRBV30	TRBJ2-1	17	CAWSVAWGTSGFNEQFF	TGTGCCTGGAGTGTGGCATGGGGGACTAGCGGTTTCAATGAGCAGTTCTTC
NA	many	TRBV13	TRBJ2-7	12	CASSLVRYEQYF	TGTGCCAGCAGCTTAGTTCGCTACGAGCAGTACTTC
NA	NA	TRBV30	TRBJ1-1	13	CAWSAGGHTEAFF	TGTGCCTGGAGTGCCGGGGGTCACACTGAAGCTTTCTTT
TRBD2	NA	TRBV6-1	TRBJ2-2	14	CASSGLAGVGELFF	TGTGCCAGCAGCGGCCTAGCGGGAGTCGGGGAGCTGTTTTTT
NA	NA	TRBV28	TRBJ1-2	12	CASNDGDYGYTF	TGTGCCAGCAATGACGGGGACTATGGCTACACCTTC
NA	NA	TRBV14	TRBJ1-1	14	CASSQFRGHAEAFF	TGTGCCAGCAGCCAATTCAGGGGCCATGCTGAAGCTTTCTTT
TRBD2	NA	TRBV28	TRBJ2-3	16	CASRIAGGASTDTQYF	TGTGCCAGCAGAATAGCGGGAGGGGCTAGCACAGATACGCAGTATTTT
NA	once	TRBV7-2	TRBJ2-7	15	CASSLARSTYYEQYF	TGTGCCAGCAGCTTAGCGCGGAGCACTTATTACGAGCAGTACTTC
TRBD2	once	TRBV7-2	TRBJ2-1	18	CASSSTSGGAVNYNEQFF	TGTGCCAGCAGCTCCACTAGCGGGGGGGCCGTTAACTACAATGAGCAGTTCTTC
TRBD1	NA	TRBV5-1	TRBJ1-4	15	CASSLGQGGIEKLFF	TGCGCCAGCAGCTTGGGACAGGGAGGAATTGAAAAACTGTTTTTT
TRBD1	NA	TRBV6-2/TRBV6-3	TRBJ1-1	17	CASSYSNRGIVGTEAFF	TGTGCCAGCAGTTACTCTAACAGGGGAATCGTAGGGACTGAAGCTTTCTTT
TRBD2	once	TRBV13	TRBJ2-1	15	CASSSSGTGLYEQFF	TGTGCCAGCAGCTCTAGCGGAACAGGACTCTATGAGCAGTTCTTC
TRBD1	NA	TRBV28	TRBJ1-5	14	CASEGTGGIQPQHF	TGTGCCAGCGAAGGGACAGGGGGCATTCAGCCCCAGCATTTT
TRBD2	NA	TRBV7-9	TRBJ2-1	19	CASSLGASGGQRSYNEQFF	TGTGCCAGCAGCTTAGGGGCTAGCGGGGGGCAACGCTCCTACAATGAGCAGTTCTTC
NA	NA	TRBV11-2	TRBJ1-4	15	CASSLDRGLSEKLFF	TGTGCCAGCAGCTTAGATCGGGGTCTCAGTGAAAAACTGTTTTTT
TRBD1	NA	TRBV7-6	TRBJ2-2	14	CASRGQVNTGELFF	TGTGCCAGCAGGGGACAGGTGAACACCGGGGAGCTGTTTTTT
NA	NA	TRBV30	TRBJ2-1	12	CAWSEAGDEQFF	TGTGCCTGGAGTGAGGCAGGGGATGAGCAGTTCTTC